Listed here is a single T cell receptor beta chain. The ends lost 8 bases at V and 4 bases at J; junction bases unmatched: 3. CDR1 is LGHDT, CDR2 YNNKEL, per germline (reference sequence). The CDR3 contains 13 residues. This record belongs to a study of blood T cell repertoires in COVID-19. Study-level information: Acute and convalescent COVID-19 specimens originated in the United States, Italy and Spain. The analysed material was cDNA or gDNA that came from T cells, B-cell-depleted T cells, or PBMCs.

Under the authors' procedure: Amplification with reference gene primers provided the estimates of nucleated cell counts. The protocol was immunoSEQ multiplex PCR, while the TCRdb copy is restricted to in-frame clones and leaves out a portion. V and J calls plus clone size are reproduced from that table; the DNA served to infer D and trimming. Here the sample spans 150,000 to 200,000 clones, about nine tenths being singletons. Sequenced input: peripheral blood. V is TRBV3-1 (or the pseudogene TRBV3-2) and J is TRBJ1-1, with 11 nucleotides matching TRBD1. The sequence was obtained from a woman aged 45-65 years with acute or convalescent COVID-19. This CDR3 is CASRGTGGTEAFF. The DNA of the CDR3 is TGTGCCAGCCGGGGGACAGGGGGCACTGAAGCTTTCTTT.